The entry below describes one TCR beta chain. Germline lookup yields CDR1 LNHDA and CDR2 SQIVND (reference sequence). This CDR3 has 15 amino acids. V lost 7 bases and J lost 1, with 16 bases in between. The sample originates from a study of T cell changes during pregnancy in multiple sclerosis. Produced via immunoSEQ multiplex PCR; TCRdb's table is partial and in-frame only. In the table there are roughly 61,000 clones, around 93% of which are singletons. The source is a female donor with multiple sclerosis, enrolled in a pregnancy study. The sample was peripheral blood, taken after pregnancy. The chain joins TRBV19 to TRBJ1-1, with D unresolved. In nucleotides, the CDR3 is TGTGCCAGTACCGCCCTCGGCAGGTCGAACACTGAAGCTTTCTTT. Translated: CASTALGRSNTEAFF.